The 23 T cell receptor beta chains below all came from one sample that was sequenced in a study of T cell responses to AZD1222 COVID-19 vaccine (dated by TCRdb to about 2021). The library came from the immunoSEQ multiplex PCR assay. In TCRdb, the immuneACCESS table is reduced to in-frame sequences with V and J assigned. These tables do not hold every clone; where another copy was compared, an unresolved V gene accounts for under half, and the others remain unexplained. Recorded for this sample are under 130,000 clones; around 89% of them occurred a single time. In total, the top ten clones hold about 2.5% of the sample. What this sample's time point label stands for: baseline before first vaccination. Sequenced here: peripheral blood, sampled on day 0 of AZD1222 vaccination. The receptors originated from an adult in good health.

V gene TRBV3-1 (or the pseudogene TRBV3-2) combines with J gene TRBJ1-6; D unclear. The CDR3 loop spans 14 amino acids. The V end was cut by 4 bases, the J end by 7 bases, with 11 bases between. CDR1 and CDR2 from the germline V gene are LGHDT and YNNKEL (reference sequence). The chain's CDR3 is CASSRVGGNSPLHF. CDR3 DNA sequence: TGTGCCAGCAGCCGGGTGGGTGGGAATTCACCCCTCCACTTT.

V is TRBV6-5 and J is TRBJ2-7; 10 nucleotides align to TRBD1. Germline values: CDR1 MNHEY, CDR2 SVGAGI. This CDR3 has 13 amino acids. V shed 7 bases, J shed 6 bases, and the junction held 6 bases outside the gene matches. This CDR3 is CASTDRGHGEQYF. CDR3 sequence (DNA): TGTGCCAGCACCGACAGGGGGCACGGCGAGCAGTACTTC.

The chain has TRBV10-3 and TRBJ1-1, with TRBD1 as a possible D gene (5 bases). The germline CDR1 and CDR2 sequences are ENHRY and SYGVKD. This CDR3 has 14 residues. V shed 4 bases and J shed 6 bases, with 15 bases lying between them. CDR3 sequence reads: CAISVRQGGAEAFF. CDR3 nucleotides: TGTGCCATCAGTGTGAGGCAGGGTGGGGCTGAAGCTTTCTTT.

The chain links TRBV4-1 to TRBJ2-2; D unclear. This CDR3 is 16 amino acids long. Germline V gene sequence: CDR1 MGHRA, CDR2 YSYEKL. The V gene lost 0 bases and the J gene lost 3 bases, with 11 bases spanning the gap. CDR3: CASSQDVGLDTGELFF. The DNA of the CDR3 is TGCGCCAGCAGCCAAGATGTGGGGTTGGACACCGGGGAGCTGTTTTTT.

The chain is built from TRBV11-3 and TRBJ1-2, with 10 bases lining up with TRBD1. Trimming removed 3 bases from V and 4 bases from J; junction bases left unmatched: 5. The CDR3 is made up of 15 amino acids. Germline V gene sequence: CDR1 SGHNT, CDR2 YENEEA. Written as DNA, the CDR3 is TGTGCCAGCAGCTTGAGGGGACAGGGGATCTATGGCTACACCTTC. It codes for CASSLRGQGIYGYTF.

The genes are TRBV27 and TRBJ1-2; D is unresolved. Trimming stripped 5 bases from V and 7 bases from J, with 20 bases between. This CDR3 is 15 amino acids long. Germline lookup yields CDR1 MNHEY and CDR2 SMNVEV (reference sequence). CDR3 in amino acids: CASSQNREPMGGYTF. The CDR3 nucleotides read TGTGCCAGCAGTCAAAACCGGGAGCCAATGGGTGGCTACACCTTC.

The V call is TRBV19, the J call TRBJ1-5, with a weak D call TRBD1 (6 bases). Trimming removed 1 base at V and 0 bases at J, with 13 bases between. Germline-derived CDR1 and CDR2 are LNHDA and SQIVND (reference sequence). CDR3 length: 17 amino acids. DNA of the CDR3: TGTGCCAGTAGTATAGCGCAGGGGAGAACTAGCAATCAGCCCCAGCATTTT. Translated: CASSIAQGRTSNQPQHF.

The chain employs TRBV19 and TRBJ2-3, with 8 bases lining up with TRBD2. This CDR3 comprises 19 residues. CDR1 and CDR2 from the germline V gene are LNHDA and SQIVND (reference sequence). J gave up 0 bases and V 10 bases, and 21 bases lay outside the gene matches. The CDR3 here is CATHPGLVSLPPSTDTQYF. CDR3 bases: TGTGCCACACACCCGGGACTAGTTTCCCTCCCTCCTAGCACAGATACGCAGTATTTT.

This chain joins TRBV3-1 (or the pseudogene TRBV3-2) and TRBJ1-5; the D is unclear. Germline assignment: CDR1 LGHDT and CDR2 YNNKEL (reference sequence). V shed 5 bases and J shed 5 bases, with 10 bases lying between them. The CDR3 has 13 residues. In DNA form, the CDR3 reads TGTGCCAGCAGCAACGGGCCGCATCAGCCCCAGCATTTT. Translation gives CASSNGPHQPQHF.

The chain combines TRBV10-3 with TRBJ1-3; D might be TRBD1 (5 bases). Germline assignment: CDR1 ENHRY and CDR2 SYGVKD. V was clipped by 0 bases and J by 0 bases, with 21 bases between them. The CDR3 is 20 residues long. CDR3 residues: CAISESDFGEGYSSGNTIYF. The CDR3 DNA is TGTGCCATCAGTGAGTCTGACTTCGGAGAGGGGTATTCCTCTGGAAACACCATATATTTT.

This clone showed up just a few times. J is TRBJ1-4 and V is TRBV11-2, with D possibly being TRBD1 (6 bases). Trimming took 5 bases from V and 2 from J, leaving 12 bases between them. Germline lookup yields CDR1 SGHAT and CDR2 FQNNGV. This CDR3 comprises 15 residues. CDR3 in DNA: TGTGCCAGCAGCCCAGGGGTGAAGACTAATGAAAAACTGTTTTTT. Translation gives CASSPGVKTNEKLFF.

The CDR3 is CASSFAGEGYEQYF. The CDR3 DNA follows: TGTGCCAGCAGCTTTGCAGGGGAGGGGTACGAGCAGTACTTC. The rearrangement uses TRBV7-2 and TRBJ2-7; D is perhaps TRBD2 (7 bases). Between the trimmed V and J ends, which lost 3 bases and 4 bases, there was a span of 13 bases. CDR1 and CDR2 from the germline V gene are SGHTA and FQGNSA. The CDR3 sequence is 14 residues long.

By share of the sample, this clone is medium-sized (0.01 to 0.1%). The V and J genes are TRBV6-4 and TRBJ1-2, with D perhaps TRBD1 (6 bases). This CDR3 is built from 14 residues. Germline CDR1 and CDR2: MRHNA and SNTAGT. V lost 0 bases and J 4 bases, leaving 9 bases between the germline ends. The CDR3: CASSDSETGYGYTF. CDR3 DNA sequence: TGTGCCAGCAGTGACTCTGAGACAGGCTATGGCTACACCTTC.

The chain has TRBV12-3 or TRBV12-4 and TRBJ2-1; D perhaps matches TRBD1 (5 bases). The V end lost 5 bases, the J end lost 2 bases, and 7 bases lay between the germline ends. This CDR3 comprises 13 residues. Here the CDR3 DNA reads TGTGCCAGCAGTCCAGGGACCTACAATGAGCAGTTCTTC. Translating it yields CASSPGTYNEQFF.

V gene TRBV13 combines with J gene TRBJ2-1, with D tentatively TRBD2 (6 bases). CDR1 and CDR2 from the germline V gene are PRHDT and FYEKMQ (reference sequence). This CDR3 region has 14 residues. Trimming stripped 5 bases from V and 0 bases from J, with 8 bases between. CDR3 sequence: CASSPGLSYNEQFF. DNA for the CDR3: TGTGCCAGCAGCCCGGGACTCTCCTACAATGAGCAGTTCTTC.

The chain joins TRBV5-4 to TRBJ2-6; D is undetermined. V was trimmed by 5 bases and J by 12 bases, leaving 15 bases between them. CDR1 is SGHNT, CDR2 YYREEE, per germline (reference sequence). The CDR3 is 13 amino acids. CDR3 nucleotides: TGTGCCAGCAGTCTTCAATCATTCGCCGTCCTGACTTTC. Encoded protein: CASSLQSFAVLTF.

The J gene is TRBJ1-3, the V gene TRBV28; weak D call: TRBD1 (6 bases). The CDR3 has 17 amino acids. V was shortened by 8 bases and J by 0 bases, with 20 bases between the two germline ends. Germline loops: CDR1 MDHEN, CDR2 SYDVKM. The CDR3 sequence is CASGSDSESYSGNTIYF. CDR3 nucleotides: TGTGCCAGCGGGTCGGACAGCGAATCATACTCTGGAAACACCATATATTTT.

The chain carries TRBV4-3 and TRBJ1-5; maybe TRBD1 (5 bases). The CDR3 loop spans 16 amino acids. V dropped 0 bases and J dropped 3 bases, with 12 bases sitting between them. Germline V gives CDR1 LGHNA, CDR2 YSLEER. CDR3 sequence (DNA): TGCGCCAGCAGCCAAGACCTGGGGGGTCCCAATCAGCCCCAGCATTTT. Translated, it gives CASSQDLGGPNQPQHF.

The CDR3 nucleotides are TGTGCCAGCAGCCTAGTTGAGGGGACTGAAGCTTTCTTT. Translated, it gives CASSLVEGTEAFF. This chain uses TRBV27 with TRBJ1-1; a weak D match, TRBD1 (5 bases). Germline CDR1 reads MNHEY; CDR2 reads SMNVEV (reference sequence). V lost 6 bases, J lost 5 bases, and 13 bases lay in between. This CDR3 is built from 13 residues.

This clone appeared once. The V and J genes are TRBV5-1 and TRBJ1-3, with TRBD1 as a possible D gene (5 bases). V lost 1 base and J lost 2, with 7 bases in between. Germline loops: CDR1 SGHRS, CDR2 YFSETQ. This CDR3 is built from 14 residues. The CDR3 bases are TGCGCCAGCAGCTTGACCAGGGCTGGAAACACCATATATTTT. Residues: CASSLTRAGNTIYF.

The CDR3 here is CASIPREGDNQPQHF. Written as DNA, the CDR3 is TGTGCCAGCATCCCAAGGGAAGGGGACAATCAGCCCCAGCATTTT. The J gene is TRBJ1-5, the V gene TRBV28; D perhaps matches TRBD1 (5 bases). Germline V lookup: CDR1 MDHEN, CDR2 SYDVKM. Trimming stripped 7 bases from V and 3 bases from J, with 16 bases between. This CDR3 spans 15 amino acids.

This clone was counted only a few times. The rearrangement links TRBV11-1 to TRBJ2-1, with D hard to call. The CDR3 is 14 amino acids. Looked up from germline, CDR1 is SGHAT and CDR2 is FQDESV (reference sequence). V lost 0 bases and J lost 8, with 11 bases in between. This CDR3 reads CASSLAQAVHEQFF. The DNA for the CDR3 is TGTGCCAGCAGCTTAGCGCAGGCAGTACATGAGCAGTTCTTC.

The chain couples TRBV5-1 to TRBJ1-6; no definite D call. Per germline, CDR1 SGHRS and CDR2 YFSETQ. The CDR3 runs to 14 residues. The germline V and J ends were trimmed by 5 bases and 6 bases, with 12 bases remaining between them. This chain's CDR3 is CASSAFPANSPLHF. CDR3 DNA: TGCGCCAGCAGTGCGTTTCCAGCTAATTCACCCCTCCACTTT.